Sequencing of this T cell receptor beta chain was carried out in a study of T cells after yellow fever vaccination. TCRdb re-derived calls from the 5' RACE reads in MiXCR, one entry per CDR3 protein. The sample shows around 310,000 distinct CDR3 sequences, 4% to 5.5% of them seen only once. Trimming cost V 6 bases and J 2 bases, with 9 bases left between them. CDR3 size: 13 residues. Germline V gene sequence: CDR1 ENHRY, CDR2 SYGVKD. In this sample, this clonotype turned up many times. The sequence came from a man aged 18-30 years who received the YFV17D yellow fever vaccine. Material: PBMCs, obtained 15 days after the yellow fever booster vaccination. The chain employs TRBV10-3 and TRBJ2-3, with D unclear. For the CDR3, the DNA is TGTGCCATCAGCCCTCCCAACACAGATACGCAGTATTTT. The encoded protein is CAISPPNTDTQYF.